This TCR beta chain was recorded in a study of blood T cell repertoires in COVID-19. Per the original methods: Reference gene primer amplification gave nucleated cell count estimates. Sequencing was performed with immunoSEQ multiplex PCR; in TCRdb, only in-frame clones are kept and a portion is missing. V and J calls plus clone size are reproduced from that table; the DNA served to infer D and trimming. Of about 220,000 clones detected, 75% to 90% appear once; the ten largest clones hold 2% to 2.5%. The CDR3 length is 13 residues. Trimming shortened V by 2 bases and J by 9 bases, and 8 bases separated the two germline ends. Germline CDR1 and CDR2: MNHEY and SMNVEV (reference sequence).

The chain has TRBV27 and TRBJ1-6, with D uncertain. The sequenced material came from peripheral blood. This clonotype originated in a man younger than 40 who had recovered from COVID-19. CDR3 nucleotide sequence: TGTGCCAGCAGTTTAGACTTGGGTTCACCCCTCCACTTT. Residues: CASSLDLGSPLHF.